A single sample is the source of the 32 T cell receptor beta chains below, sequenced in a study of cytomegalovirus exposure and HLA in healthy donors. It was with 60 Vbeta and 13 Jbeta primers that the PCR ran. Generated by immunoSEQ multiplex PCR, the TCRdb table keeps only in-frame clones and is missing some. The sample records about 82,000 clones, around three fifths being singletons. The source material was PBMCs. The receptors stem from a woman between 40 and 55 years old in good health and CMV-seropositive.

The chain uses TRBV4-1 and TRBJ1-5; D perhaps matches TRBD1 (6 bases). Germline V lookup: CDR1 MGHRA, CDR2 YSYEKL. V was shortened by 4 bases and J by 5 bases, with 18 bases between the two germline ends. This CDR3 has 16 amino acids. CDR3 residues: CASSPRGGAQHQPQHF. As DNA, the CDR3 is TGCGCCAGCAGCCCCAGGGGCGGCGCCCAGCATCAGCCCCAGCATTTT.

The chain carries TRBV6-1 and TRBJ1-3; no clear D gene. Per the germline V gene, CDR1 is MNHNS and CDR2 is SASEGT. V lost 6 bases to trimming and J lost 0 bases, with 12 bases between them. This CDR3 spans 15 amino acids. The CDR3 loop is CASRYPTYSGNTIYF. DNA for the CDR3: TGTGCCAGCAGGTACCCTACGTACTCTGGAAACACCATATATTTT.

The V gene is TRBV21-1, the J gene TRBJ2-7; the table's D gene call, TRBD2, was not cross checked with the DNA. TRBV21-1 is marked as a pseudogene. This CDR3 comprises 13 residues. In DNA, the CDR3 is TGTGCCAGCGACCAGCGGGGGTCCACACAGCAGTACTTC. The encoded protein is CASDQRGSTQQYF.

This clone has a single count. The chain recombines TRBV4-1 with TRBJ1-1, with 7 bases matching TRBD1. This CDR3 contains 13 residues. The germline gives CDR1 MGHRA, CDR2 YSYEKL. The ends lost 7 bases at V and 5 bases at J; junction bases unmatched: 7. The CDR3 region is CASTLTGNTEAFF. The CDR3 bases are TGCGCCAGCACCCTGACAGGGAATACTGAAGCTTTCTTT.

In its sample, this clone was seen a few times. The chain couples TRBV6-5 to TRBJ2-5, with a weak D call TRBD2 (5 bases). Judging by the DNA end, TRBJ2-7 fits better; the J call may be wrong. Germline loops: CDR1 MNHEY, CDR2 SVGAGI. CDR3 length: 15 amino acids. CDR3 nucleotides: TGTGCCAGCAGTTACTCGAGCGGCAGTCCCTACGAGCAGTACTTC. Translated: CASSYSSGSPYEQYF.

This clone is deemed medium-sized (0.01 to 0.1%). The chain uses TRBV6-1 and TRBJ2-3; maybe TRBD1 (5 bases). This CDR3 has 15 amino acids. The ends were cut back, 7 bases at V and 3 bases at J, with 17 bases in the middle. Germline V lookup: CDR1 MNHNS, CDR2 SASEGT. The CDR3 region is CASNVQGMGTDTQYF. CDR3 DNA sequence: TGTGCCAGCAACGTCCAGGGCATGGGGACAGATACGCAGTATTTT.

V and J are TRBV5-4 and TRBJ2-5, with 10 bases lining up with TRBD1. The CDR3 has 15 amino acids. Germline trimming cut 4 bases from V and 1 base from J; bases unmatched to any gene: 4. Germline loops: CDR1 SGHNT, CDR2 YYREEE (reference sequence). For the CDR3, the DNA is TGTGCCAGCAGCGTAGACAGGGGGCCCCAAGAGACCCAGTACTTC. As protein: CASSVDRGPQETQYF.

V gene TRBV11-2 combines with J gene TRBJ1-1, with 7 bases lining up with TRBD1. This CDR3 is 13 amino acids long. The V and J ends lost 3 bases and 6 bases, in that order; junction bases with no gene match: 4. Per germline, CDR1 SGHAT and CDR2 FQNNGV. The CDR3 loop is CASSFTQGAEAFF. Written as DNA, the CDR3 is TGTGCCAGCAGCTTCACCCAGGGGGCTGAAGCTTTCTTT. Full variable domain (outside the CDR3, taken from reference TRBV11-2 and TRBJ1-1): EAGVAQSPRYKIIEKRQSVAFWCNPISGHATLYWYQQILGQGPKLLIQFQNNGVVDDSQLPKDRFSAERLKGVDSTLKIQPAKLEDSAVYLCASSFTQGAEAFFGQGTRLTVV.

As regards this clone: An end of the junction differs from the germline gene, which may be a read error. CDR3 nucleotide sequence: TGTGCCAGCAGCTTGTTCCGCCAGGGTCGCGTGTCTAATAAAAAACTGTTTTTT. Its protein is CASSLFRQGRVSNKKLFF. The chain recombines TRBV5-6 with TRBJ1-4, with D possibly matching TRBD1 (5 bases). This CDR3 is 18 amino acids long. Germline CDR1 SGHDT, CDR2 YYEEEE.

The rearrangement joins TRBV6-5 to TRBJ1-5, with D possibly being TRBD1 (5 bases). Germline values: CDR1 MNHEY, CDR2 SVGAGI. The V end was cut by 0 bases, the J end by 4 bases, with 7 bases between. The CDR3 is 14 residues long. In DNA form, the CDR3 reads TGTGCCAGCAGTTACTCACAGGCTAATCAGCCCCAGCATTTT. Encoded protein: CASSYSQANQPQHF.

The chain has TRBV29-1 and TRBJ2-7; TRBD2 matches at 7 bases. CDR1 and CDR2 (germline): SQVTM, ANQGSEA. J was trimmed by 5 bases and V by 6 bases; bases with no gene match: 10. The CDR3 has 13 residues. CDR3 nucleotide sequence: TGCAGCGTCCTCGCGGGGGAGGCCGACGAGCAGTACTTC. This encodes CSVLAGEADEQYF.

The chain joins TRBV6-5 to TRBJ2-3; D possibly corresponds to TRBD2 (5 bases). Germline loops: CDR1 MNHEY, CDR2 SVGAGI. V shed 2 bases and J shed 4 bases, with 13 bases lying between them. The CDR3 length is 15 residues. The DNA of the CDR3 is TGTGCCAGCAGTTACATACGGGATAGCCCAGATACGCAGTATTTT. Protein sequence: CASSYIRDSPDTQYF.

The V and J genes are TRBV10-3 and TRBJ1-1; tentatively, D is TRBD1 (5 bases). Between the trimmed V and J ends, which lost 6 bases and 4 bases, there was a span of 9 bases. The CDR3 runs to 12 residues. Germline V gives CDR1 ENHRY, CDR2 SYGVKD. The CDR3 DNA sequence: TGTGCCATCAGGGGGCGAAGCACTGAAGCTTTCTTT. Translating gives CAIRGRSTEAFF.

The gene calls are TRBV10-2 and TRBJ2-1; TRBD1 agrees at 7 bases. The CDR3 extends over 15 amino acids. Germline assignment: CDR1 WSHSY and CDR2 SAAADI. V gave up 3 bases and J gave up 7 bases; unmatched junction bases: 9. CDR3: CASSDNRGRGNEQFF. The CDR3 DNA reads TGCGCCAGCAGTGACAACAGGGGTAGGGGTAATGAGCAGTTCTTC.

This sequence joins TRBV5-6 and TRBJ2-7; 14 bases are a match to TRBD2. The germline CDR1 and CDR2 sequences are SGHDT and YYEEEE. Unmatched junction bases numbered 3, after V lost 0 bases and J lost 4 bases. The CDR3 has 16 residues. DNA for the CDR3: TGTGCCAGCAGCTTGGTCGGGACTAGCGGGAGATACGAGCAGTACTTC. Protein: CASSLVGTSGRYEQYF.

This clone has just a few counts. V is TRBV28 and J is TRBJ1-5, with 9 nucleotides matching TRBD1. Germline-derived CDR1 and CDR2 are MDHEN and SYDVKM. Trimming took 5 bases from V and 0 from J; bases not matched to a gene: 5. There are 16 residues in the CDR3. CDR3 in amino acids: CASSLGQGYSNQPQHF. CDR3 in DNA: TGTGCCAGCAGTCTAGGACAGGGGTATAGCAATCAGCCCCAGCATTTT.

This clone was detected only a few times. The rearrangement joins TRBV19 to TRBJ1-1, with TRBD1 matching 9 bases. Germline CDR1 and CDR2: LNHDA and SQIVND (reference sequence). After removal of 6 bases from V and 5 bases from J, the junction contained 4 bases not matched to a gene. There are 13 residues in the CDR3. This CDR3 reads CASRGQGFTEAFF. CDR3 nucleotide sequence: TGTGCCAGTAGGGGACAGGGTTTTACTGAAGCTTTCTTT. The complete variable domain, with remaining parts taken from reference TRBV19 and TRBJ1-1, reads DGGITQSPKYLFRKEGQNVTLSCEQNLNHDAMYWYRQDPGQGLRLIYYSQIVNDFQKGDIAEGYSVSREKKESFPLTVTSAQKNPTAFYLCASRGQGFTEAFFGQGTRLTVV.

The chain links TRBV6-5 to TRBJ2-7; TRBD2 matches 7 bases. The CDR3 covers 15 residues. CDR1 is MNHEY, CDR2 SVGAGI, per germline. V was pared by 5 bases and J by 5 bases, with 12 bases of the junction left unmatched. In DNA form, the CDR3 reads TGTGCCAGCAGTACGATTTCCCGGGACTACGACGAGCAGTACTTC. Translating it yields CASSTISRDYDEQYF.

J is TRBJ2-5 and V is TRBV28, with 7 positions matching TRBD1. V dropped 5 bases and J dropped 3; count of bases not matched to a gene: 3. The germline V gene has CDR1 MDHEN and CDR2 SYDVKM. CDR3 length equals 13 residues. CDR3 DNA: TGTGCCAGCAGTCGCACAGGGGAAGAGACCCAGTACTTC. Translating gives CASSRTGEETQYF.

A few counts support this clone. The genes are TRBV25-1 and TRBJ2-2; 11 nucleotides align to TRBD2. Trimming cost V 8 bases and J 6 bases; bases outside gene matches: 14. CDR1 is MGHDK and CDR2 is SYGVNS in the germline V gene. The CDR3 has 17 amino acids. The chain's CDR3 is CASGRRLAGGGSGELFF. In DNA, the CDR3 is TGTGCCAGCGGTCGACGGCTAGCGGGAGGCGGGTCCGGGGAGCTGTTTTTT.

V and J are TRBV5-4 and TRBJ1-1, with 9 nucleotides matching TRBD1. The germline V gene encodes CDR1 SGHNT and CDR2 YYREEE (reference sequence). After removal of 4 bases from V and 5 bases from J, the junction contained 6 bases not matched to a gene. This CDR3 is 14 amino acids long. CDR3 sequence: CASSVRDRATEAFF. CDR3 nucleotide sequence: TGTGCCAGCAGCGTCCGGGACAGGGCGACTGAAGCTTTCTTT.

The chain is built from TRBV28 and TRBJ2-7, with 12 bases that match TRBD2. The germline V gene encodes CDR1 MDHEN and CDR2 SYDVKM. The V segment lost 5 bases and the J segment 7 bases; nucleotides outside the gene matches: 9. There are 15 residues in the CDR3. CDR3 residues: CASSPPTSGRPEQYF. The CDR3 nucleotides are TGTGCCAGCAGTCCTCCGACTAGCGGGAGACCTGAGCAGTACTTC.

This clone has a handful of counts. DNA for the CDR3: TGTGCCAGCAGTCTAGCGGAAAAGAGGACCGGGGAGCTGTTTTTT. This encodes CASSLAEKRTGELFF. The genes are TRBV5-4 and TRBJ2-2; 7 bases are a match to TRBD2. Germline V lookup: CDR1 SGHNT, CDR2 YYREEE (reference sequence). Germline trimming cut 5 bases from V and 5 bases from J; bases unmatched to any gene: 9. The CDR3 has 15 residues. Variable domain in full (rest from reference TRBV5-4 and TRBJ2-2): ETGVTQSPTHLIKTRGQQVTLRCSSQSGHNTVSWYQQALGQGPQFIFQYYREEENGRGNFPPRFSGLQFPNYSSELNVNALELDDSALYLCASSLAEKRTGELFFGEGSRLTVL.

About this clone itself: Within the sample, other DNA sequences also encode this same CDR3. The chain has TRBV7-9 and TRBJ1-1; TRBD1 matches at 7 bases. The CDR3 has 14 residues. J gave up 1 base and V 3 bases, and 2 bases lay outside the gene matches. From germline, CDR1 is SEHNR and CDR2 FQNEAQ (reference sequence). CDR3 bases: TGTGCCAGCAGCTTGGGGACAGCGAACACTGAAGCTTTCTTT. It encodes CASSLGTANTEAFF.

The V and J genes are TRBV7-9 and TRBJ2-3; 7 bases fit TRBD2. From germline, CDR1 is SEHNR and CDR2 FQNEAQ (reference sequence). V dropped 6 bases and J dropped 2; count of bases not matched to a gene: 20. This CDR3 spans 19 amino acids. The DNA of the CDR3 is TGTGCCAGCAGGGCCAGCCCTACTAGCGCTGAAACTTACACAGATACGCAGTATTTT. Translated: CASRASPTSAETYTDTQYF.

The sample holds a few counts of this clone. The gene calls are TRBV5-1 and TRBJ1-1, with 8 positions matching TRBD1. The CDR3 is made up of 15 amino acids. Trimming removed 4 bases from V and 1 base from J; junction bases left unmatched: 6. Germline CDR1 reads SGHRS; CDR2 reads YFSETQ. DNA for the CDR3: TGCGCCAGCAGCCTCATGGGACAGGCGAACACTGAAGCTTTCTTT. This translates into CASSLMGQANTEAFF.

V is TRBV9 and J is TRBJ2-7; D ambiguous. The germline V gene encodes CDR1 SGDLS and CDR2 YYNGEE. The CDR3 sequence is 15 residues long. Trimming took off 3 bases at V and 3 bases at J, with 16 bases between the two ends. CDR3 sequence: CASSARPGSIYEQYF. Written as DNA, the CDR3 is TGTGCCAGCAGCGCCCGTCCCGGGTCCATCTACGAGCAGTACTTC.

This sequence joins TRBV7-2 and TRBJ2-1, with 9 bases that match TRBD2. The CDR3 consists of 17 residues. Germline V gene sequence: CDR1 SGHTA, CDR2 FQGNSA. V lost 5 bases, J lost 4 bases, and 12 bases stayed unmatched. The CDR3 DNA reads as TGTGCCAGCAGCCCCTCCGCGAGGACTAGCGATTACAATGAGCAGTTCTTC. It codes for CASSPSARTSDYNEQFF. The complete variable domain, with remaining parts taken from reference TRBV7-2 and TRBJ2-1, reads GAGVSQSPSNKVTEKGKDVELRCDPISGHTALYWYRQSLGQGLEFLIYFQGNSAPDKSGLPSDRFSAERTGGSVSTLTIQRTQQEDSAVYLCASSPSARTSDYNEQFFGPGTRLTVL.

This clone has just one count. The chain recombines TRBV6-6 with TRBJ1-1; D is unclear. Trimming pared 8 bases from V and 1 base from J, leaving 11 bases between. The CDR3 spans 13 residues. The germline CDR1 and CDR2 sequences are MNHNY and SVGAGI (reference sequence). The CDR3 protein is CASREQSNTEAFF. CDR3 coding DNA: TGTGCCAGCCGGGAACAGTCGAACACTGAAGCTTTCTTT.

This sequence joins TRBV30 and TRBJ1-6, with D possibly matching TRBD1 (6 bases). Deletions cut 3 bases from V and 10 bases from J, with 19 bases between. CDR1 is GTSNPN, CDR2 SVGIG, per germline (reference sequence). CDR3 size: 15 residues. The CDR3 loop reads CAWRAPGHGSSPLHF. The CDR3 region has the DNA TGTGCCTGGAGAGCTCCGGGACACGGGTCATCACCCCTCCACTTT.

This clone was counted a single time. The chain employs TRBV28 and TRBJ1-5; 9 bases map to TRBD1. The CDR3 consists of 15 residues. Looked up from germline, CDR1 is MDHEN and CDR2 is SYDVKM. J was trimmed by 7 bases and V by 5 bases; bases with no gene match: 9. In DNA, the CDR3 is TGTGCCAGCAGTGAGCCGGGACAGGGCAGACAGCCCCAGCATTTT. It is translated as CASSEPGQGRQPQHF.

The chain has TRBV7-2 and TRBJ2-7; D gene ambiguous. There are 15 residues in the CDR3. Per germline, CDR1 SGHTA and CDR2 FQGNSA. The ends were cut back, 1 base at V and 0 bases at J, with 10 bases in the middle. CDR3 DNA sequence: TGTGCCAGCAGCTTAGAGCGCGCAAGCTCCTACGAGCAGTACTTC. This codes for CASSLERASSYEQYF.